The present T cell receptor beta chain was sequenced within a study of cytomegalovirus exposure and HLA in healthy donors. The CDR3 covers 18 residues. The V gene's germline CDR1 is SGHVS and CDR2 FNYEAQ. With 10 bases clipped from V and 2 bases from J, the junction kept 12 bases outside the gene matches. The PCR contained 60 Vbeta and 13 Jbeta primers. Method: immunoSEQ multiplex PCR; TCRdb's copy keeps in-frame clones and lacks some. The data contain around 220,000 clones, 83% of them seen just once; the ten biggest clones take up just over 1.4%. V gene TRBV7-6 combines with J gene TRBJ2-6, with 12 bases matching TRBD1. Sample: PBMCs. The sequence was collected from a girl aged 10-17 years in good health and CMV-seronegative. The CDR3 DNA follows: TGTGCCATCCTGGAATACCGGGACAGGGGGCCTGGGGCCAACGTCCTGACTTTC. Its protein is CAILEYRDRGPGANVLTF.